This TCR beta chain was documented in a study of a mutant IDH1 vaccine in newly diagnosed glioma. Only in-frame clones appear in the TCRdb table, and some are missing; sequencing was by immunoSEQ multiplex PCR. The data contain about 54,000 clones, 84% of them singletons. On this clone: The antigen is unknown.

Time point of the sample: week 35, safety follow-up. Each dose of the vaccine consisted of 300 ug of mutant IDH1 20-mer peptide, with topical imiquimod. V dropped 4 bases and J dropped 0 bases, with 13 bases sitting between them. Germline V gene data show CDR1 as WNHNN and CDR2 as SYGVQD (reference sequence). There are 16 residues in the CDR3. The clonotype comes from a woman younger than 30 with glioma. This chain connects TRBV10-1 to TRBJ1-3; maybe TRBD1 (6 bases). The starting material was PBMCs, obtained from a glioma patient whose treatment included an IDH1 peptide vaccine. CDR3 amino acids: CASSVGGENSGNTIYF. For the CDR3, the DNA is TGCGCCAGCAGTGTAGGGGGGGAAAACTCTGGAAACACCATATATTTT.